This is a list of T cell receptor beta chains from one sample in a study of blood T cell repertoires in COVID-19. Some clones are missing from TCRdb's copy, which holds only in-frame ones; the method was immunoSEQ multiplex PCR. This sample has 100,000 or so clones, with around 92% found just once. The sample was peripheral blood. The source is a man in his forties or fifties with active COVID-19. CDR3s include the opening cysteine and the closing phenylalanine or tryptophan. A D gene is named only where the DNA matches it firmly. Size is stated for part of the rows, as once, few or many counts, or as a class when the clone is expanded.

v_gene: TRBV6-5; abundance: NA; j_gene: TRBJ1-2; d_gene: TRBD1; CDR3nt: TGTGCCAGCAACCCCGGACAGGCGACCTATGGCTACACCTTC; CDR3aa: CASNPGQATYGYTF
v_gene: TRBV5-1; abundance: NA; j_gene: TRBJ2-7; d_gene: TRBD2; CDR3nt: TGCGCCAGCAGCTTGGAATCGGGAGGGCCCGAAGAGCAGTACTTC; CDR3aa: CASSLESGGPEEQYF
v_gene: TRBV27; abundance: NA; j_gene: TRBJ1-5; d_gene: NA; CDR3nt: TGTGCCAGCAGTTTATATAGTAGCAATCAGCCCCAGCATTTT; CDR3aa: CASSLYSSNQPQHF
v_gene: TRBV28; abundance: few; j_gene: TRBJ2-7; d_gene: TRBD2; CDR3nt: TGTGCCAGCGAGCGGGAGCGGTACGAGCAGTACTTC; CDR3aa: CASERERYEQYF
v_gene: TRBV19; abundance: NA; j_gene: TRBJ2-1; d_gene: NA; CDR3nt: TGTGCCAGTAGCGGTGGGAGAGGGGGACGCAATGAGCAGTTCTTC; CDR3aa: CASSGGRGGRNEQFF
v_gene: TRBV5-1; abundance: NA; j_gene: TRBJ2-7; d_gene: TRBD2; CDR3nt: TGCGCCAGCAGCATGACTAGCGGGATTCCCTACGAGCAGTACTTC; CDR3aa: CASSMTSGIPYEQYF
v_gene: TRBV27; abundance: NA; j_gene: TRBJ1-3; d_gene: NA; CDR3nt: TGTGCCAGCAGCTCCGGGGGGCTAGGTGGAAACACCATATATTTT; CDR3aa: CASSSGGLGGNTIYF
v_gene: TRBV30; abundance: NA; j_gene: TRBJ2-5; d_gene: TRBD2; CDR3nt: TGTGCCTGGAGGAGCCGGGAGGCATCAGGCTCGGGAGAGACCCAGTACTTC; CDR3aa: CAWRSREASGSGETQYF
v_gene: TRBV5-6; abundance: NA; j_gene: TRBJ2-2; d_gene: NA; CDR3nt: TGTGCCAGCAGCTTAATATTAAACACCGGGGAGCTGTTTTTT; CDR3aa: CASSLILNTGELFF
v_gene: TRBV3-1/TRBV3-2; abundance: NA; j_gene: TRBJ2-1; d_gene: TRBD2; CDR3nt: TGTGCCAGCAGCCACGACACCGGGACTAGCGGCAATGAGCAGTTCTTC; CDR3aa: CASSHDTGTSGNEQFF
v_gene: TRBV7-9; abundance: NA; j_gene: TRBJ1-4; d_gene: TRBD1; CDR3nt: TGTGCCAGCAGCCGAGGGACAGTCAACAATGAAAAACTGTTTTTT; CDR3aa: CASSRGTVNNEKLFF
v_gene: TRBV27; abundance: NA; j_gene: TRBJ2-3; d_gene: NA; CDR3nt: TGTGCCAGCAACGGCGGGGTCACAGATACGCAGTATTTT; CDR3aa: CASNGGVTDTQYF
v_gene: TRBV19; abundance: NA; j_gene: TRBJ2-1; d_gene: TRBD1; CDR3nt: TGTGCCAGTAGTATCCAGGGGGCCTACAATGAGCAGTTCTTC; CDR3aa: CASSIQGAYNEQFF
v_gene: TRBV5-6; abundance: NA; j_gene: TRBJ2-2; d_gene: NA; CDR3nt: TGTGCCAGCAGCTTGGTTGGGGGCCCCAGGGCCGGGGAGCTGTTTTTT; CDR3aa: CASSLVGGPRAGELFF
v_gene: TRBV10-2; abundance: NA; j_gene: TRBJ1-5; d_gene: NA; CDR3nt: TGCGCCAGCAAACCAGGCAGCAATCAGCCCCAGCATTTT; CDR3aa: CASKPGSNQPQHF
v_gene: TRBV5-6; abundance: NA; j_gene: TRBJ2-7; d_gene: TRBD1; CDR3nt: TGTGCCAGCAGCCTTCCCCTCACAGGGGGCTACGAGCAGTACTTC; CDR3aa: CASSLPLTGGYEQYF
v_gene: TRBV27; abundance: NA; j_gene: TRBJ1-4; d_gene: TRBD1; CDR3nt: TGTGCCAGCAGGGCGGGACAGAATAATGAAAAACTGTTTTTT; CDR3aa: CASRAGQNNEKLFF
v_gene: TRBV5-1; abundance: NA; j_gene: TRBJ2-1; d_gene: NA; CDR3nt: TGCGCCAGCAGCTCCTTGACTGGCACCTCATCCTACAATGAGCAGTTCTTC; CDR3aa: CASSSLTGTSSYNEQFF
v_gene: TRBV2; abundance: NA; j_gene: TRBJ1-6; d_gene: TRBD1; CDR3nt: TGTGCCAGCAACCCGGGACAGGGGAACAATTCACCCCTCCACTTT; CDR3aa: CASNPGQGNNSPLHF
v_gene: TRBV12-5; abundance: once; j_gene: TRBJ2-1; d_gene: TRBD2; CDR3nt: TGTGCTAGTGGTTTGGATCGAGCGGGAGTCAATGAGCAGTTCTTC; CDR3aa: CASGLDRAGVNEQFF
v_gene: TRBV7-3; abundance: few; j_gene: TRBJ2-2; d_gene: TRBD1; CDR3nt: TGTGCCAGCAGCCCTTCGACAGGGAGTCTGACCGGGGAGCTGTTTTTT; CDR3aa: CASSPSTGSLTGELFF
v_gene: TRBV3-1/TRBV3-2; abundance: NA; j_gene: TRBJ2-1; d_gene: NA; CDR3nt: TGTGCCAGCAGCCAAGGCGGGGTAGCGGCATACAATGAGCAGTTCTTC; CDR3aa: CASSQGGVAAYNEQFF
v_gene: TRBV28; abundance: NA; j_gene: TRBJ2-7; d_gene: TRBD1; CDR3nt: TGTGCCAGCAGTACGGGACAGGGGGTATGGGACGAGCAGTACTTC; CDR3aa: CASSTGQGVWDEQYF
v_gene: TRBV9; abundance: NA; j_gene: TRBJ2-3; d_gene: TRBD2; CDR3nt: TGTGCCAGCAGTCAGCGGGGGGAACTATTTTTGGATACGCAGTATTTT; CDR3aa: CASSQRGELFLDTQYF
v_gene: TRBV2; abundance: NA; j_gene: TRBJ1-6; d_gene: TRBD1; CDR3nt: TGTGCCAGCAGTGAAGTACAGGGGCCCCTCCACTTT; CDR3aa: CASSEVQGPLHF
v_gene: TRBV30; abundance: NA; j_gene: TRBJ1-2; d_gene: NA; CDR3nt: TGTGCCTGGAGTCCGAGTCTAGCTAACTATGGCTACACCTTC; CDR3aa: CAWSPSLANYGYTF
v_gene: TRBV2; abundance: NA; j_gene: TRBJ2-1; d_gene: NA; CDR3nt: TGTGCCAGCACCCTTCCGGGAGTCTACAATGAGCAGTTCTTC; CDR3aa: CASTLPGVYNEQFF
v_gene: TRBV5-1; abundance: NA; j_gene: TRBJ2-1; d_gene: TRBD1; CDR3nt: TGCGCCAGCAGCTTGGAGGGACAGAGTTACAATGAGCAGTTCTTC; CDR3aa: CASSLEGQSYNEQFF
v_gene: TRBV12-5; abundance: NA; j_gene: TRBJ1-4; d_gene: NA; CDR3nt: TGTGCTAGTGGTTTGAACAGGGTATTTGCAACTAATGAAAAACTGTTTTTT; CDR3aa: CASGLNRVFATNEKLFF
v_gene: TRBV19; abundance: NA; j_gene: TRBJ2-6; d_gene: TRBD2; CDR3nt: TGTGCCAGTAGTATACCTCTTCTAGCGGGAGGCTCTGGGGCCAACGTCCTGACTTTC; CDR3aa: CASSIPLLAGGSGANVLTF
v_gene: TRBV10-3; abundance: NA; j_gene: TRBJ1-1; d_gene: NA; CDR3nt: TGTGCCATCAGTGAGGTGAGGGCCACTGAAGCTTTCTTT; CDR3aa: CAISEVRATEAFF
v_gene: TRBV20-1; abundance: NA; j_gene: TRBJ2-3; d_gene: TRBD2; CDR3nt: TGCAGTGCTAGTGCTCCTTTTGCGGGAGCGCAACTAGATACGCAGTATTTT; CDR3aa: CSASAPFAGAQLDTQYF
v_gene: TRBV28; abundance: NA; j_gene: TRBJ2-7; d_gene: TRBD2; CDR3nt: TGTGCCAGCAGTTTTACCCCGGTGGGGGGGATCTACGAGCAGTACTTC; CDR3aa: CASSFTPVGGIYEQYF
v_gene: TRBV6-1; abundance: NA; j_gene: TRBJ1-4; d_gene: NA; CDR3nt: TGTGCCAGCAGTGAAGCTGTCAGGGTGGGCGAAAAACTGTTTTTT; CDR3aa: CASSEAVRVGEKLFF
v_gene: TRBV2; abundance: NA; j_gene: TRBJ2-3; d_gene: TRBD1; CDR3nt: TGTGCCAGCAGTGAAGCGGGACAGGTTAGCACAGATACGCAGTATTTT; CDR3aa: CASSEAGQVSTDTQYF
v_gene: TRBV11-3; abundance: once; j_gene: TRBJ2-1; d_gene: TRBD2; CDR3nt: TGTGCCAGCAGCTCGGGACTAGCGGACTACAATGAGCAGTTCTTC; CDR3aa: CASSSGLADYNEQFF
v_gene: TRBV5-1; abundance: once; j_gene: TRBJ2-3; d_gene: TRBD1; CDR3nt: TGCGCCAGCAGCTTCCAGGGGGCAGTAAACACAGATACGCAGTATTTT; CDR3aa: CASSFQGAVNTDTQYF
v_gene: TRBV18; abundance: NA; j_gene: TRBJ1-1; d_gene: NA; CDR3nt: TGTGCCAGCTCACCGAGGGCGAATGAAGCTTTCTTT; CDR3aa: CASSPRANEAFF
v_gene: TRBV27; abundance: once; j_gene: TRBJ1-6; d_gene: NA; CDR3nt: TGTGCCAGCAGTTTATCGACACGGTATGATTCACCCCTCCACTTT; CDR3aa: CASSLSTRYDSPLHF
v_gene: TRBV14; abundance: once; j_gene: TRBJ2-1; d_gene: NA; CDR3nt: TGTGCCAGCAGCCAGCTTAGGGGGACGAAGGGGTTTGAGCAGTTCTTC; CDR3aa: CASSQLRGTKGFEQFF
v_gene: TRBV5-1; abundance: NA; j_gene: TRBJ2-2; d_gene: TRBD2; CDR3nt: TGCGCCAGCAGCCCGTCGGGACTAGGGAACACCGGGGAGCTGTTTTTT; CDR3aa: CASSPSGLGNTGELFF
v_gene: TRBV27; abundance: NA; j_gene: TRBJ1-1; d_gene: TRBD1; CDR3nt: TGTGCCAGCAGTTTCGACAGGGGGCTGGCTGAAGCTTTCTTT; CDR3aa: CASSFDRGLAEAFF
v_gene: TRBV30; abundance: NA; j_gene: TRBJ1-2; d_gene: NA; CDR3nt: TGTGCCTGGAGTATCACGCGGGCGGGAGGTGTCTATGGCTACACCTTC; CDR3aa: CAWSITRAGGVYGYTF
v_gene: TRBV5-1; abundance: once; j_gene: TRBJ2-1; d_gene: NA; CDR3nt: TGCGCCAGCACGAAGATCGGGAGCAATGAGCAGTTCTTC; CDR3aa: CASTKIGSNEQFF
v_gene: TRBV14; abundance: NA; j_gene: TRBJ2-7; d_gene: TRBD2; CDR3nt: TGTGCCAGCAGCCAATTAGCGGGAGGGCCGTACGAGCAGTACTTC; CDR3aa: CASSQLAGGPYEQYF
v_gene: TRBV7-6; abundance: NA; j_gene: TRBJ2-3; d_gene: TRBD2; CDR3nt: TGTGCCAGCAGCCTCGGGACTAGCGGGAGGGCCGCATGGGGGGATACGCAGTATTTT; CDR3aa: CASSLGTSGRAAWGDTQYF
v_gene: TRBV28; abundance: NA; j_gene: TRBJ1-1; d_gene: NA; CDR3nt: TGTGCCAGCAGCCCGGGGGGCGGCATGAACACTGAAGCTTTCTTT; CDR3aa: CASSPGGGMNTEAFF
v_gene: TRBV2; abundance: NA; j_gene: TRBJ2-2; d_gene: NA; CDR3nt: TGTGCCAGCAGTGGTAGGACAGTGAACACCGGGGAGCTGTTTTTT; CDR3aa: CASSGRTVNTGELFF
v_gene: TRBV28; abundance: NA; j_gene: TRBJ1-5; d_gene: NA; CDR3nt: TGTGCCAGCAGTTTGGGGGGGGGAAAAGGCCAGCCCCAGCATTTT; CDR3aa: CASSLGGGKGQPQHF
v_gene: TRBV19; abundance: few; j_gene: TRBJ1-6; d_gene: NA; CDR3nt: TGTGCCAGTAGCGCAACTACAGGGACCGGCCTTTCACCCCTCCACTTT; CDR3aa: CASSATTGTGLSPLHF
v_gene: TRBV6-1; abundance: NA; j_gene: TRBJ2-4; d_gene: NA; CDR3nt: TGTGCCAGCAGTGATCTGTGGACAGTAGACAAAAACATTCAGTACTTC; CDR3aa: CASSDLWTVDKNIQYF
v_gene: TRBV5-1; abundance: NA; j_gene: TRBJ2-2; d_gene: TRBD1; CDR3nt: TGCGCCAGCAGCTGGGGACAGGGAGGTTCCGGGGAGCTGTTTTTT; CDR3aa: CASSWGQGGSGELFF
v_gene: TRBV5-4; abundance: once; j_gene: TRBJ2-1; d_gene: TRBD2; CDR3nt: TGTGCCAGCAGCATTACTAGCGGGAGTGACAATGAGCAGTTCTTC; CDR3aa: CASSITSGSDNEQFF
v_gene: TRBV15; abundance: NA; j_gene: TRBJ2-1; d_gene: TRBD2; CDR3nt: TGTGCCACCAGCAGAGTAGCGGGAGGGCAGTACAATGAGCAGTTCTTC; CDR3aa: CATSRVAGGQYNEQFF
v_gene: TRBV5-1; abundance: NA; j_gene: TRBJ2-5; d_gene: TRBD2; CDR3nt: TGCGCCAGCAGCTTAACTAGCGGGAGTAAGACCCAGTACTTC; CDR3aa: CASSLTSGSKTQYF